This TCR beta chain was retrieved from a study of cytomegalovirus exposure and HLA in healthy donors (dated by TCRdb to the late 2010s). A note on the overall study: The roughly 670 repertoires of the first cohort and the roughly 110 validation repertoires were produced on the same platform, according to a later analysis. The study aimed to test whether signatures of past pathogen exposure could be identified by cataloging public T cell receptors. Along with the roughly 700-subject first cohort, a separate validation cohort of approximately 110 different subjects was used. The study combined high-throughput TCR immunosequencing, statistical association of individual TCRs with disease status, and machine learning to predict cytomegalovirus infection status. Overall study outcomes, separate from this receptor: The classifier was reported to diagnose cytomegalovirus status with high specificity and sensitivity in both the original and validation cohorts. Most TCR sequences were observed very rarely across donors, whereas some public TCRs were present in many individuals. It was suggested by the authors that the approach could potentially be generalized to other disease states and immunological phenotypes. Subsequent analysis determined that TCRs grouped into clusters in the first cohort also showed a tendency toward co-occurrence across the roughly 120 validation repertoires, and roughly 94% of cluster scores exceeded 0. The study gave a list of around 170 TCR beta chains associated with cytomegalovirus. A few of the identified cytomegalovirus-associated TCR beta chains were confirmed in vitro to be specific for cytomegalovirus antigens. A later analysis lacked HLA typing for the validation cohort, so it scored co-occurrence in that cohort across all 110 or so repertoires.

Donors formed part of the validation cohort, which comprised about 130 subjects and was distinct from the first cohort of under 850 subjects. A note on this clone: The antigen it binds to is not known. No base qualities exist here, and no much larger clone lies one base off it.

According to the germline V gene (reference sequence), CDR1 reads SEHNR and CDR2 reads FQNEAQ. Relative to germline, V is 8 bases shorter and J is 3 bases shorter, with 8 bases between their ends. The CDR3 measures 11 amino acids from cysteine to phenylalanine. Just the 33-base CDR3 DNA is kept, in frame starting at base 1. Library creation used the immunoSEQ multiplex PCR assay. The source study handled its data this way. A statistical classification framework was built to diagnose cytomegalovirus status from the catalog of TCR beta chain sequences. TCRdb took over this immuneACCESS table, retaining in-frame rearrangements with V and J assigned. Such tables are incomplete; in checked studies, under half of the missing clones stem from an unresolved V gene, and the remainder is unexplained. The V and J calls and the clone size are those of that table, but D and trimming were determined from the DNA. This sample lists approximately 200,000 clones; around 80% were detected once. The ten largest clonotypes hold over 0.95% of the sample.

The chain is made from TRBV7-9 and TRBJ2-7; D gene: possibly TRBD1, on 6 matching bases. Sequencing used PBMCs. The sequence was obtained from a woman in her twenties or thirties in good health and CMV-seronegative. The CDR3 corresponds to CASGRGYEQYF. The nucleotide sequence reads TGTGCCAGCGGCAGGGGCTACGAGCAGTACTTC.